This T cell receptor beta chain emerged from a study of shared clonotypes between healthy human individuals. General observations from the study: The four-donor shared clonotypes exceeded non-shared clonotypes in generation probability, with non-shared ones scoring lower.

Replicate PCRs run on sorted subsets employed about 220 ng DNA, approximately 30,000 T cell genomes. The data were produced by immunoSEQ multiplex PCR, yet TCRdb's version contains in-frame clones alone and is incomplete. The data hold some 2.1 million clones, with around 93% observed a single time. With regard to this clone: What it recognizes is unknown.

Terminally differentiated effector memory CD45RA+ cells were excluded by CCR7 positive selection of CD45RO-negative cells. Free of recent acute infections or vaccinations, the donors were healthy HIV-negative adults. The receptor's source is a man aged 18 to 29 in good health. Some clones in this sample may be carry-over from other donors' samples. The sample comprised naive CD8+ T cells from PBMCs.

The CDR3 protein is CASSLPTGYYEQYF. CDR3 nucleotides: TGTGCCAGCAGTCTCCCGACCGGTTACTACGAGCAGTACTTC. This chain uses TRBV28 with TRBJ2-7, with D hard to call. In germline, CDR1 is MDHEN, CDR2 SYDVKM. The CDR3 runs 14 residues. Trimming removed 5 bases from V and 3 bases from J, with 14 bases in between.